The text below deals with one TCR beta chain. The sample is drawn from a study of blood T cell repertoires in COVID-19. The CDR3 length is 18 residues. CDR1 and CDR2 from the germline V gene are SGHRS and YFSETQ. V was pared by 1 base and J by 1 base, with 12 bases of the junction left unmatched. In the original processing: From reference gene primer amplification, estimates of nucleated cell counts were derived. The repertoire was sequenced with immunoSEQ multiplex PCR; TCRdb's copy has only in-frame clones and lacks some. Clonal size and the V and J genes are those of that table, whereas D and trimming came from the DNA. The sample includes 310,000 or so clones, around 90% of them seen just once.

Material: PBMCs or T cells enriched from blood (not recorded which). The sequence was obtained from a young woman with acute COVID-19. The gene calls are TRBV5-1 and TRBJ2-3; 7 positions agree with TRBD2. The CDR3 DNA reads TGCGCCAGCAGCTTGCGAGGTGCAGCTAGCGGAGGCACAGATACGCAGTATTTT. Protein product: CASSLRGAASGGTDTQYF.